Following are 21 T cell receptor beta chains from one sample sequenced in a study of post-analysis software for immune sequencing data. Study-wide results and caveats: Patients carried roughly 5 TRBV segments more frequently than controls did, and TRBV5-6, TRBV5-1 and TRBV20-1 were among them.

Researchers reported that TCR beta cDNA libraries carried unique molecular identifiers. TCRdb passed the PCR reads through MiXCR, listing each CDR3 protein once. The table lists around 440,000 distinct CDR3 sequences, under 55% of them singletons. The antigens these receptors bind are not known. The material sequenced was blood. The receptors originated from a girl between 5 and 17 years old with multiple sclerosis.

The table lists this clonotype with a count of one. The chain employs TRBV6-1 and TRBJ2-4; tentative D call: TRBD2 (6 bases). Germline V gene lookup returns CDR1 MNHNS and CDR2 SASEGT. The CDR3 is 14 residues long. The V end was cut by 4 bases, the J end by 13 bases, with 20 bases between. The CDR3 bases are TGTGCCAGCAGTGTTGATACGGCGGGGTCTAAGCAGTACTTC. As protein: CASSVDTAGSKQYF.

This clonotype was seen ten or more times. This sequence joins TRBV11-2 and TRBJ2-3; D is uncertain. There are 13 residues in the CDR3. In germline, CDR1 is SGHAT, CDR2 FQNNGV. V shed 1 base and J shed 4 bases, with 6 bases lying between them. CDR3 amino acids: CASSLGPADTQYF. The CDR3 nucleotides are TGTGCCAGCAGCTTAGGACCTGCAGATACGCAGTATTTT.

There are a few counts of this clonotype. V gene TRBV5-1 combines with J gene TRBJ2-4; tentative D call: TRBD1 (6 bases). CDR3 length: 12 amino acids. Germline V lookup: CDR1 SGHRS, CDR2 YFSETQ. Trimming took 2 bases from V and 15 from J, leaving 15 bases between them. The CDR3 reads CASSFNRAFWYF. CDR3 in DNA: TGCGCCAGCAGCTTTAACAGGGCCTTCTGGTACTTC.

The chain carries TRBV4-2 and TRBJ2-1; TRBD2 agrees at 14 bases. Germline CDR1 LGHNA, CDR2 YNFKEQ. J gave up 4 bases and V 7 bases, and 9 bases lay outside the gene matches. The CDR3 loop spans 17 amino acids. CDR3 sequence reads: CASTHGTSGSGYNEQFF. The CDR3 bases are TGTGCCAGCACCCACGGGACTAGCGGGAGTGGATACAATGAGCAGTTCTTC.

This clonotype has just a few counts. This chain joins TRBV7-9 and TRBJ1-4, with TRBD1 matching over 7 bases. V lost 5 bases and J lost 4; bases outside the gene matches: 4. The CDR3 loop spans 14 amino acids. CDR1 is SEHNR, CDR2 FQNEAQ, per germline (reference sequence). The CDR3 coding sequence is TGTGCCAGCAGCCAGGGGGGAAATAATGAAAAACTGTTTTTT. Protein: CASSQGGNNEKLFF.

The chain is built from TRBV27 and TRBJ1-5; 8 bases align to TRBD1. Trimming removed 5 bases from V and 1 base from J; junction bases left unmatched: 19. In germline, CDR1 is MNHEY, CDR2 SMNVEV (reference sequence). CDR3 length equals 20 residues. The CDR3 sequence: CASSAWTGSATVYSNQPQHF. As DNA, the CDR3 is TGTGCCAGCAGTGCTTGGACAGGGAGTGCTACGGTCTACAGCAATCAGCCCCAGCATTTT.

This clonotype has just one count. This rearrangement joins TRBV6-2 or TRBV6-3 to TRBJ2-3, with no clear D. The CDR3 loop spans 15 amino acids. In germline, CDR1 is MNHEY, CDR2 SVGEGT. Trimming removed 0 bases from V and 2 bases from J, with 9 bases in between. The CDR3 reads CASSYSFATTDTQYF. The CDR3 region has the DNA TGTGCCAGCAGTTACTCTTTCGCCACCACAGATACGCAGTATTTT.

The CDR3 bases are TGTGCCAGCAGCTTAGAGGTTAGGGTATTCTCCAATGAGCAGTTCTTC. It is translated as CASSLEVRVFSNEQFF. This chain links TRBV7-2 with TRBJ2-1; D unclear. Germline-derived CDR1 and CDR2 are SGHTA and FQGNSA. CDR3 size: 16 residues. V lost 1 base to trimming and J lost 6 bases, with 16 bases between them.

This clonotype was observed a single time. The chain links TRBV5-1 to TRBJ2-1; D call uncertain. The germline CDR1 and CDR2 sequences are SGHRS and YFSETQ. The germline V and J ends were trimmed by 5 bases and 9 bases, with 18 bases remaining between them. This CDR3 has 14 residues. The CDR3 sequence is CASRRSEPNSEQFF. CDR3 bases: TGCGCCAGCAGGCGATCGGAACCCAATAGTGAGCAGTTCTTC. The whole variable domain, filled in from reference TRBV5-1 and TRBJ2-1, reads KAGVTQTPRYLIKTRGQQVTLSCSPISGHRSVSWYQQTPGQGLQFLFEYFSETQRNKGNFPGRFSGRQFSNSRSEMNVSTLELGDSALYLCASRRSEPNSEQFFGPGTRLTVL.

A few counts support this clonotype. This chain joins TRBV29-1 and TRBJ1-4; 9 bases are shared with TRBD1. The CDR3 runs 13 residues. Germline CDR1 is SQVTM and CDR2 is ANQGSEA. V trimming: 6 bases; J trimming: 7 bases; junction bases outside the gene matches: 6. DNA for the CDR3: TGCAGCGTGGGGACAGGGTCCGGTGAAAAACTGTTTTTT. Its protein product is CSVGTGSGEKLFF.

V and J are TRBV6-6 and TRBJ1-1; D remains unclear. The V and J ends lost 6 bases and 0 bases respectively, with 17 bases between them. The CDR3 extends over 16 amino acids. In germline, CDR1 is MNHNY, CDR2 SVGAGI (reference sequence). CDR3 DNA: TGTGCCAGCAGCTCTGGAAGTCAAAGGATGAACACTGAAGCTTTCTTT. It is translated as CASSSGSQRMNTEAFF.

The CDR3 loop is CSVKGGSSYNEQFF. The DNA of the CDR3 is TGCAGTGTCAAGGGCGGCAGCTCCTACAATGAGCAGTTCTTC. The J gene is TRBJ2-1, the V gene TRBV20-1, with no clear D. The V end lost 7 bases, the J end lost 0 bases, and 13 bases lay between the germline ends. Germline V gene sequence: CDR1 DFQATT, CDR2 SNEGSKA (reference sequence). CDR3 length equals 14 residues.

This clonotype was seen a few times. The chain links TRBV5-6 to TRBJ2-5; D ambiguous. Germline assignment: CDR1 SGHDT and CDR2 YYEEEE. This CDR3 has 15 residues. The ends were cut back, 2 bases at V and 5 bases at J, with 16 bases in the middle. This chain's CDR3 is CASSFRQSPRETQYF. The CDR3 nucleotides read TGTGCCAGCAGCTTCAGGCAGAGCCCCCGGGAGACCCAGTACTTC. Looking up the rest from reference TRBV5-6 and TRBJ2-5 gives the full variable domain: DAGVTQSPTHLIKTRGQQVTLRCSPKSGHDTVSWYQQALGQGPQFIFQYYEEEERQRGNFPDRFSGHQFPNYSSELNVNALLLGDSALYLCASSFRQSPRETQYFGPGTRLLVL.

The V gene is TRBV13, the J gene TRBJ2-7, with D tentatively TRBD1 (5 bases). Trimming removed 5 bases at V and 4 bases at J, with 9 bases between. The CDR3 has 12 amino acids. Per the germline V gene, CDR1 is PRHDT and CDR2 is FYEKMQ (reference sequence). CDR3 in amino acids: CASSEQGYEQYF. As DNA, the CDR3 is TGTGCCAGCAGCGAGCAGGGATACGAGCAGTACTTC.

This clonotype was picked up one time. The rearrangement uses TRBV7-8 and TRBJ2-1; 9 bases line up with TRBD2. This CDR3 is built from 18 residues. Per germline, CDR1 SGHVS and CDR2 FQNEAQ. Trimming cost V 0 bases and J 9 bases; bases outside gene matches: 15. The CDR3 reads CASSLAMIAGAEFGEQFF. For the CDR3, the DNA is TGTGCCAGCAGCTTAGCTATGATAGCGGGAGCCGAGTTCGGTGAGCAGTTCTTC.

This clonotype occurred a few times. The gene calls are TRBV6-5 and TRBJ2-3; unclear D gene. The germline CDR1 and CDR2 sequences are MNHEY and SVGAGI. Trimming took off 6 bases at V and 7 bases at J, with 14 bases between the two ends. This CDR3 spans 13 amino acids. Written as DNA, the CDR3 is TGTGCCAGCAGCTGGGGTTTTAAGAATACGCAGTATTTT. Translating it yields CASSWGFKNTQYF.

This clonotype occurred a few times. The V and J genes are TRBV28 and TRBJ1-5; D is undetermined. Germline loops: CDR1 MDHEN, CDR2 SYDVKM. The V end lost 4 bases, the J end lost 3 bases, and 10 bases lay between the germline ends. CDR3 length: 14 amino acids. The CDR3 coding sequence is TGTGCCAGCAGTTCCCGAGCAGACAATCAGCCCCAGCATTTT. Its translation is CASSSRADNQPQHF. The entire variable domain, with the rest obtained from reference TRBV28 and TRBJ1-5, is as follows: DVKVTQSSRYLVKRTGEKVFLECVQDMDHENMFWYRQDPGLGLRLIYFSYDVKMKEKGDIPEGYSVSREKKERFSLILESASTNQTSMYLCASSSRADNQPQHFGDGTRLSIL.

In its sample, this clonotype was seen a few times. The rearrangement links TRBV29-1 to TRBJ2-1; possibly TRBD2 for D (5 bases). Trimming took off 3 bases at V and 0 bases at J, with 9 bases between the two ends. This CDR3 spans 14 amino acids. Germline V CDR1 and CDR2: SQVTM, ANQGSEA. The CDR3 sequence: CSVDQRSSYNEQFF. The CDR3 DNA reads TGCAGCGTTGATCAGCGGAGCTCCTACAATGAGCAGTTCTTC.

This chain connects TRBV12-3 or TRBV12-4 to TRBJ1-4; D call uncertain. This CDR3 has 14 residues. The V end was cut by 5 bases, the J end by 6 bases, with 13 bases between. For the CDR3, the DNA is TGTGCCAGCAGTCTATCGGGTGGCGATGAAAAACTGTTTTTT. Translation: CASSLSGGDEKLFF.

The rearrangement uses TRBV20-1 and TRBJ2-7, with D hard to call. Trimming took off 6 bases at V and 5 bases at J, with 14 bases between the two ends. This CDR3 comprises 12 residues. Germline CDR1 is DFQATT and CDR2 is SNEGSKA (reference sequence). The CDR3 bases are TGCAGTGCGACCACCGTCGGTAACGAGCAGTACTTC. It translates to CSATTVGNEQYF.

J is TRBJ2-3 and V is TRBV10-3; 7 positions agree with TRBD2. Germline V gives CDR1 ENHRY, CDR2 SYGVKD. J was trimmed by 0 bases and V by 6 bases; bases with no gene match: 9. This CDR3 spans 16 amino acids. The CDR3 DNA is TGTGCCATCAGAAGAGGCTCTAGCGGAAGCACAGATACGCAGTATTTT. This gives the protein CAIRRGSSGSTDTQYF.